This T cell receptor beta chain was identified in a study of beta chain features in type 1 diabetes. It was via CD45RO/CCR7/CD25/CD127/CD95/CD27 that CD4+ naive, central memory, regulatory and stem cell-like memory cells were sorted. This clone was recorded a few times. Its target is unknown. The germline CDR1 and CDR2 sequences are LNHDA and SQIVND (reference sequence). The junction had 6 bases not matched to a gene; V was cut back by 2 bases and J by 2 bases. This CDR3 is built from 16 residues. The study, taken as a whole, reports: Sampled from patients, naive, central memory and Treg TCRB repertoires appeared more similar than those sampled from healthy donors. Type 1 diabetes patients had TCRB CDR3s that were shorter (moderately but significantly so) in all four CD4+ subsets. Individuals with type 1 diabetes displayed fewer insertions and more deletions at VDJ junctions.

Every bit of the isolated RNA underwent reverse transcription, so sequencing read expressed TCRB transcripts. Repertoires were generated with immunoSEQ multiplex PCR, while TCRdb's copy carries only in-frame clones and drops some. The table includes tens of thousands of clones, 65% to 70% detected once. The V and J genes are TRBV19 and TRBJ2-5, with TRBD2 matching 9 bases. Sequenced material: Tregs from blood. This receptor was obtained from a man aged 25-45 years with type 1 diabetes. Some clones in this sample may be carry-over from other donors' samples. The DNA for the CDR3 is TGTGCCAGTAGTATATGGGCAGCGGGGGGTCAAGAGACCCAGTACTTC. It specifies CASSIWAAGGQETQYF.